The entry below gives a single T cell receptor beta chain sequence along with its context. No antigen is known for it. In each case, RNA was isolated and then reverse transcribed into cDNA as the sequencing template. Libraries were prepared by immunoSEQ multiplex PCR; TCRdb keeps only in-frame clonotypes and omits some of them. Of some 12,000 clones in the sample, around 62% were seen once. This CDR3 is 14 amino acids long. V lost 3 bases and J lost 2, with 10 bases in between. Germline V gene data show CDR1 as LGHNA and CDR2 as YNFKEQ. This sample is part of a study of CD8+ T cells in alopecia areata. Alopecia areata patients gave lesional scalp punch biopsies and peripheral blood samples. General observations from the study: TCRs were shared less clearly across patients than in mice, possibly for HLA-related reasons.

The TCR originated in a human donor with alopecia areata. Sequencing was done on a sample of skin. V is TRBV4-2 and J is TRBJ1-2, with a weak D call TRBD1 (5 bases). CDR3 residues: CASSQGPLNYGYTF. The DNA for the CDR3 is TGTGCCAGCAGCCAGGGACCGCTAAACTATGGCTACACCTTC.